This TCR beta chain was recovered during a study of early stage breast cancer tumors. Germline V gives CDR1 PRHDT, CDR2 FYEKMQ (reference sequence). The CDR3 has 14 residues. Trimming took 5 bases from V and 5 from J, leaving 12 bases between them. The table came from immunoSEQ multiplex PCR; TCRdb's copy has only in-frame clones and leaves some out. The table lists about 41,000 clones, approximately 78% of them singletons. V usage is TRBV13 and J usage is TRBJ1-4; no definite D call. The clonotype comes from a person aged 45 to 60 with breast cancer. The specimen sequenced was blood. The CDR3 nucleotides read TGTGCCAGCAGCCCCCGCAGAGGGAATGAAAAACTGTTTTTT. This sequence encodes CASSPRRGNEKLFF.